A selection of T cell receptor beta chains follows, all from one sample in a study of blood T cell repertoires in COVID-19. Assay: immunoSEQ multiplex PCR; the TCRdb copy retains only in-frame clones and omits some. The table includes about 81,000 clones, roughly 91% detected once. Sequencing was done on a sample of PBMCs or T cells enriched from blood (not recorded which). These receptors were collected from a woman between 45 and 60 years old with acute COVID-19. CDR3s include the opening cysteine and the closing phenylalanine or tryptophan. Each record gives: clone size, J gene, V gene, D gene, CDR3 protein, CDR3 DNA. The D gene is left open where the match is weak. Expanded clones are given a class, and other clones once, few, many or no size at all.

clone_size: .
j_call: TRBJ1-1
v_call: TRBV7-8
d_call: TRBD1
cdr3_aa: CASSFDRGMNTEAFF
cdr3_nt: TGTGCCAGCAGCTTCGACAGGGGAATGAACACTGAAGCTTTCTTT

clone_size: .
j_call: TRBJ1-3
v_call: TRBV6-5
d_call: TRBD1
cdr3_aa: CASSYSRQGGNTIYF
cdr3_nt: TGTGCCAGCAGTTACTCGAGACAGGGCGGAAACACCATATATTTT

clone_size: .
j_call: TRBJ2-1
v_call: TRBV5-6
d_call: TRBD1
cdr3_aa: CASSRSRDSSYNEQFF
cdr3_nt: TGTGCCAGCAGCCGCAGCCGGGACAGCTCCTACAATGAGCAGTTCTTC

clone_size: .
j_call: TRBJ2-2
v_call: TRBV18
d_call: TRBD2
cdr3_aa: CASSPRGLAGAGELFF
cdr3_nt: TGTGCCAGCTCACCAAGGGGACTAGCGGGAGCCGGGGAGCTGTTTTTT

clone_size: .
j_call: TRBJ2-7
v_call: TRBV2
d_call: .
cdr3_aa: CASSDVTGVSREQYF
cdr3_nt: TGTGCCAGCAGTGATGTTACCGGGGTTTCGAGGGAGCAGTACTTC

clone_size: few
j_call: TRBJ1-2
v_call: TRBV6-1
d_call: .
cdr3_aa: CASSGARTAIPYGYTF
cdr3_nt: TGTGCCAGCAGTGGGGCCAGGACAGCAATTCCCTATGGCTACACCTTC

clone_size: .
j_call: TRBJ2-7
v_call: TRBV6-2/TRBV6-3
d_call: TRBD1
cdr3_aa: CASSRRPGTGGYEQYF
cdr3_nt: TGTGCCAGCAGCCGACGCCCCGGGACAGGAGGCTACGAGCAGTACTTC

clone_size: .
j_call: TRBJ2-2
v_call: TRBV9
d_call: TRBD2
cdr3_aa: CASSVTLIGLADTGELFF
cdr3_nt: TGTGCCAGCAGCGTTACTCTAATTGGACTAGCGGACACCGGGGAGCTGTTTTTT

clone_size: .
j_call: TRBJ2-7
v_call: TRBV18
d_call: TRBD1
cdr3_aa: CASSPRDRGAYEQYF
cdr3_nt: TGTGCCAGCTCACCCCGGGACAGGGGAGCCTACGAGCAGTACTTC

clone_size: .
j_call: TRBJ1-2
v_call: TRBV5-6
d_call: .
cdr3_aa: CASSLPGSYGYTF
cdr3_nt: TGTGCCAGCAGCTTGCCGGGGTCCTATGGCTACACCTTC

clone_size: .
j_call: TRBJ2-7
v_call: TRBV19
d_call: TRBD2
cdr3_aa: CASKGTSGLVQYF
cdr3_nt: TGTGCCAGTAAAGGGACTAGCGGTCTTGTGCAGTACTTC

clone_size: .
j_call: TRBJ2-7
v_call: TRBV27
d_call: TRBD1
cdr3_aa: CASRPTGTSYEQYF
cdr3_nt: TGTGCCAGCAGACCGACAGGGACCTCCTACGAGCAGTACTTC

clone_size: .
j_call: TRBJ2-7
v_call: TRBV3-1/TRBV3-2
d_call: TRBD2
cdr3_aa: CASSGGPGTSNEQYF
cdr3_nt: TGTGCCAGCAGCGGAGGCCCCGGGACTAGCAACGAGCAGTACTTC

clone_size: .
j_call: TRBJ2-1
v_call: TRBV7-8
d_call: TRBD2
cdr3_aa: CASSLDPPSGHSYNEQFF
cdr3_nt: TGTGCCAGCAGCTTAGACCCCCCTAGCGGGCACTCCTACAATGAGCAGTTCTTC

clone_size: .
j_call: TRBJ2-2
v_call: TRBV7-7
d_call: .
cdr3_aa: CASSLDLSGANTGELFF
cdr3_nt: TGTGCTAGCAGCTTAGATTTGTCAGGCGCGAACACCGGGGAGCTGTTTTTT

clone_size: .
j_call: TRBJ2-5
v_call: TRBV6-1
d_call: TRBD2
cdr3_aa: CASSEPGGLETQYF
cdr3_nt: TGTGCCAGCAGTGAACCGGGGGGTTTAGAGACCCAGTACTTC

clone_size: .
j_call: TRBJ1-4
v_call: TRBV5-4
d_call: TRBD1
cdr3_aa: CASSLAVARGQNKLFF
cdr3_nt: TGTGCCAGCAGCTTGGCCGTTGCCAGGGGGCAGAATAAACTGTTTTTT

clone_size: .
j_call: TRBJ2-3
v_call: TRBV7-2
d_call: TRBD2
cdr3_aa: CASHRARVPSGRTDTQYF
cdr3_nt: TGTGCCAGCCACCGGGCCAGGGTCCCTAGCGGGAGGACAGATACGCAGTATTTT

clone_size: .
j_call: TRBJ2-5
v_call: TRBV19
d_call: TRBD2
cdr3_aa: CASSIEAGEETQYF
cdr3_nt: TGTGCCAGTAGTATCGAGGCGGGAGAAGAGACCCAGTACTTC

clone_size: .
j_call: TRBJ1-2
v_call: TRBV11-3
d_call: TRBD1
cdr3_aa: CASSLAGTGAGGYTF
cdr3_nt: TGTGCCAGCAGCTTAGCCGGAACAGGGGCTGGTGGCTACACCTTC

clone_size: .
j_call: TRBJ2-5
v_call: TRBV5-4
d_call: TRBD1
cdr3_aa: CASSSTGAYQETQYF
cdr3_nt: TGTGCCAGCAGCTCGACAGGGGCGTACCAAGAGACCCAGTACTTC

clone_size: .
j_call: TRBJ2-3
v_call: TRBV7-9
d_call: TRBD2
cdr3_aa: CASSFLGLGTQYF
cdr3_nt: TGTGCCAGCAGCTTCCTCGGACTAGGTACGCAGTATTTT

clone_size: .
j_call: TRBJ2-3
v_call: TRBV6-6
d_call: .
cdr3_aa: CASRLLLGGDTDTQYF
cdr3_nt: TGTGCCAGCAGGCTACTCCTTGGCGGGGATACAGATACGCAGTATTTT

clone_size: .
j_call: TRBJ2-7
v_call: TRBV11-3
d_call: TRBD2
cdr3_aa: CASSLESGSSYEQYF
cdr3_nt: TGTGCCAGCAGCTTAGAGAGCGGGAGTAGCTACGAGCAGTACTTC

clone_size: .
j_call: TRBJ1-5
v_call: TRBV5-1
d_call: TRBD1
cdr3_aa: CASSSGQGNQPQHF
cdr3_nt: TGCGCCAGCAGCTCCGGACAGGGGAATCAGCCCCAGCATTTT

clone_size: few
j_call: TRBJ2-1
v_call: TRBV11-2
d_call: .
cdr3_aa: CASRRSLYNEQFF
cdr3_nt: TGTGCCAGCAGGCGCTCGCTATACAATGAGCAGTTCTTC

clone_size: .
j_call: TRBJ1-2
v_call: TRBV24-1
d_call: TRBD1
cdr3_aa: CATRNGQATYGYTF
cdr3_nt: TGTGCCACCAGAAATGGACAGGCGACCTATGGCTACACCTTC

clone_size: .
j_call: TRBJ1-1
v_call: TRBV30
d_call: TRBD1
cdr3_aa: CAWSKTGRTEAFF
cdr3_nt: TGTGCCTGGAGTAAGACAGGGAGGACTGAAGCTTTCTTT

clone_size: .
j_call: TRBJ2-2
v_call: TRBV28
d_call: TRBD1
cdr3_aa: CASSLWFGTGKNTGELFF
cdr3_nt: TGTGCCAGCAGTTTATGGTTTGGGACAGGCAAGAACACCGGGGAGCTGTTTTTT

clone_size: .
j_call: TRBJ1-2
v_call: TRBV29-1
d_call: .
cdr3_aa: CSVESGYGYTF
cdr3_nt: TGCAGCGTTGAGTCCGGCTATGGCTACACCTTC

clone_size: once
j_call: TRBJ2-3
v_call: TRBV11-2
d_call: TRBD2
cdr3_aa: CASSLKTSGGTDTQYF
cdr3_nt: TGTGCCAGCAGCTTAAAGACTAGCGGAGGCACAGATACGCAGTATTTT

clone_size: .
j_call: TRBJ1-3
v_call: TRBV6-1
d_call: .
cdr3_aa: CASSEQDRNTIYF
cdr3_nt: TGTGCCAGCAGTGAACAGGATAGAAACACCATATATTTT